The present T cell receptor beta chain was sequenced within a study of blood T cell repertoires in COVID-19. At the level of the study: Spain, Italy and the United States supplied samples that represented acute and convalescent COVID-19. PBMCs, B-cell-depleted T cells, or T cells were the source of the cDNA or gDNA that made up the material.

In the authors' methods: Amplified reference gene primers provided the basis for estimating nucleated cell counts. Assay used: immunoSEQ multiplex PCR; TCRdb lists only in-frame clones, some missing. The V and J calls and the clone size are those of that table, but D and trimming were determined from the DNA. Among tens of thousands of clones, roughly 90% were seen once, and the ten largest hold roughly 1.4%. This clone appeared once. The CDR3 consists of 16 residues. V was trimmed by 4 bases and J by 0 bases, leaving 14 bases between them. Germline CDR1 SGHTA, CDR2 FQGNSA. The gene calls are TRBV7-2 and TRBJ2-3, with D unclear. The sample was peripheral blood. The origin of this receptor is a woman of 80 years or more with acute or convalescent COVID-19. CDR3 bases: TGTGCCAGCAGCTCCCGCTCGCAGATAAGCACAGATACGCAGTATTTT. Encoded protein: CASSSRSQISTDTQYF.